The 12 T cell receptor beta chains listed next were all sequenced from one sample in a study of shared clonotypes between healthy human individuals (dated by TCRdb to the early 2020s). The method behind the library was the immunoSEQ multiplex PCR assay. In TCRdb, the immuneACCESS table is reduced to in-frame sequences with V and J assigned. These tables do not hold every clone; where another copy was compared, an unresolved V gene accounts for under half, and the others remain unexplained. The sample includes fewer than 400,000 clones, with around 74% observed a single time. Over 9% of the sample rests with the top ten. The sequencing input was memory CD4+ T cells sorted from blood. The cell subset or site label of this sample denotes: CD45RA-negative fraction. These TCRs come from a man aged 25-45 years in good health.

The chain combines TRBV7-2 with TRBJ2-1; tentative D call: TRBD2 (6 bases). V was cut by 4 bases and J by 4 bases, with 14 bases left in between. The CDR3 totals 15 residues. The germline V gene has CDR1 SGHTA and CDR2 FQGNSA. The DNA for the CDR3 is TGTGCCAGCAGCTCATCTAGCGCCCGATACAATGAGCAGTTCTTC. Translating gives CASSSSSARYNEQFF.

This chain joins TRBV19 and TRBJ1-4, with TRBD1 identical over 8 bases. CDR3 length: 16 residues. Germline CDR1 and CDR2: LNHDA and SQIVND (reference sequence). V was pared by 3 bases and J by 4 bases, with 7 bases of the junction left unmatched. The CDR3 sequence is CASSILGTGINEKLFF. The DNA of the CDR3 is TGTGCCAGTAGTATCCTCGGGACAGGAATTAATGAAAAACTGTTTTTT. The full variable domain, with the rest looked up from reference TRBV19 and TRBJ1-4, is DGGITQSPKYLFRKEGQNVTLSCEQNLNHDAMYWYRQDPGQGLRLIYYSQIVNDFQKGDIAEGYSVSREKKESFPLTVTSAQKNPTAFYLCASSILGTGINEKLFFGSGTQLSVL.

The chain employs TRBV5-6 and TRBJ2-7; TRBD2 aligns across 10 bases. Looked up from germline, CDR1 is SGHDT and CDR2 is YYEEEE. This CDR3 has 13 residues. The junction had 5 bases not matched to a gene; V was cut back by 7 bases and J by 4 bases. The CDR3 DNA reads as TGTGCCAGCGAGCTAGCGGGAGTATACGAGCAGTACTTC. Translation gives CASELAGVYEQYF.

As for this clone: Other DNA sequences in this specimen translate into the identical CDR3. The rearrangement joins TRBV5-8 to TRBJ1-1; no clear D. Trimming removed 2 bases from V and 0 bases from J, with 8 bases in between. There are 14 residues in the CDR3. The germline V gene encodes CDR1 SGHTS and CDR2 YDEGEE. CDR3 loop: CASSLGLMNTEAFF. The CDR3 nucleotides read TGTGCCAGCAGCTTAGGACTGATGAACACTGAAGCTTTCTTT.

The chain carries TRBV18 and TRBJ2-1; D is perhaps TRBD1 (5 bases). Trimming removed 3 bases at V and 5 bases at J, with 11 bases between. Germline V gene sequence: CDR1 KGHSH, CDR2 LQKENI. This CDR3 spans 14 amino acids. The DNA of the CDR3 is TGTGCCAGCTCACCCCAGGGCAAAAACAATGAGCAGTTCTTC. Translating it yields CASSPQGKNNEQFF.

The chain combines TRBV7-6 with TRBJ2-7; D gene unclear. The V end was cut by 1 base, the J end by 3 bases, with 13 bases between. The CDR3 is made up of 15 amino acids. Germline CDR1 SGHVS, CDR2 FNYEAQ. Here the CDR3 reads CASSLGGRFNYEQYF. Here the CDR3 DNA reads TGTGCCAGCAGCTTAGGCGGCAGATTTAACTACGAGCAGTACTTC.

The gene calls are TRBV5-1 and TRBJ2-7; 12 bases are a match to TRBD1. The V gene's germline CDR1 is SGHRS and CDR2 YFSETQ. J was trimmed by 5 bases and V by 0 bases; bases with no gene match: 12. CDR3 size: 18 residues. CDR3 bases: TGCGCCAGCAGCTTGGGGGACAGGGGGCCCATCGGGCACCACGAGCAGTACTTC. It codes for CASSLGDRGPIGHHEQYF.

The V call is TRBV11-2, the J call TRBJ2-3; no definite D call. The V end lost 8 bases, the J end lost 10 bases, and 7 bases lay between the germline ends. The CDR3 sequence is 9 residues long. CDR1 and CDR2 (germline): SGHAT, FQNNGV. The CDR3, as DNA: TGTGCCAGCGGACCACCGCAGTATTTT. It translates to CASGPPQYF.

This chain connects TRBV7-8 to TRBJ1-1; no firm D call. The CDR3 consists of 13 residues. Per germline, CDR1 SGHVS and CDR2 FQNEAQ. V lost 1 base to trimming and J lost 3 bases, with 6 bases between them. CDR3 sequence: CASSLVGDTEAFF. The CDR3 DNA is TGTGCCAGCAGCTTAGTTGGTGACACTGAAGCTTTCTTT. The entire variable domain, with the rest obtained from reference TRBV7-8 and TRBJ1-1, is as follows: GAGVSQSPRYKVAKRGQDVALRCDPISGHVSLFWYQQALGQGPEFLTYFQNEAQLDKSGLPSDRFFAERPEGSVSTLKIQRTQQEDSAVYLCASSLVGDTEAFFGQGTRLTVV.

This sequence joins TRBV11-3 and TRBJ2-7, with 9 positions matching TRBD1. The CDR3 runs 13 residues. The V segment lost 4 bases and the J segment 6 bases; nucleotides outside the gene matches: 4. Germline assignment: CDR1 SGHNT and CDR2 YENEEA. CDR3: CASSSRTGAEQYF. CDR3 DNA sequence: TGTGCCAGCAGCTCCCGGACAGGGGCCGAGCAGTACTTC.

The DNA for the CDR3 is TGTGCCAGCAGTTACTTAGGGGAAAAACTGTTTTTT. Protein sequence: CASSYLGEKLFF. V gene TRBV6-5 combines with J gene TRBJ1-4; D is ambiguous. The CDR3 has 12 residues. Germline CDR1 and CDR2: MNHEY and SVGAGI. V shed 1 base and J shed 8 bases, with 5 bases lying between them.

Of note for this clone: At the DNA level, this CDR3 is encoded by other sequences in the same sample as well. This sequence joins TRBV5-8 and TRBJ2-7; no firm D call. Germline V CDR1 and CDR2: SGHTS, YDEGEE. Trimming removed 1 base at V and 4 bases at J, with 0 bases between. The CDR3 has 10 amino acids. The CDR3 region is CASSLYEQYF. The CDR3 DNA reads TGTGCCAGCAGCTTGTACGAGCAGTACTTC.